The 25 T cell receptor beta chains below come from one sample, sequenced in a study of cytomegalovirus exposure and HLA in healthy donors (TCRdb year 2017). Library preparation was by the immunoSEQ multiplex PCR assay. For the multiplex PCR, a mixture combining 60 forward primers for TCR Vbeta segments and 13 reverse primers for TCR Jbeta segments was used. TCRdb obtained this table from immuneACCESS and retained in-frame rearrangements with V and J assigned. These tables miss some clones; where compared with another copy, unresolved V genes account for less than half of the shortfall, and the remainder is unexplained. Present in this sample are more than 95,000 clones, about 72% of which were seen just once. The biggest ten clones account for 4.9% of the sample. The sequenced material came from PBMCs. These receptors originate from a man between 50 and 59 years old in good health and CMV-seropositive.

The chain is built from TRBV5-4 and TRBJ1-3, with 7 bases matching TRBD1. Germline V gene sequence: CDR1 SGHNT, CDR2 YYREEE (reference sequence). The CDR3 is 14 residues long. V was pared by 4 bases and J by 4 bases, with 5 bases of the junction left unmatched. The CDR3 loop is CASSVGTAGNTIYF. CDR3 sequence (DNA): TGTGCCAGCAGCGTGGGGACAGCCGGAAACACCATATATTTT.

This clone has a handful of counts. This chain uses TRBV6-6 with TRBJ2-5; weak D call: TRBD1 (5 bases). The J call is in doubt because the DNA end fits TRBJ2-7 better. The CDR3 covers 13 residues. CDR1 and CDR2 from the germline V gene are MNHNY and SVGAGI (reference sequence). Here the CDR3 reads CASSAGMTYEQYF. The CDR3 DNA reads as TGTGCCAGTTCCGCAGGGATGACCTACGAGCAGTACTTC.

The chain employs TRBV30 and TRBJ2-4; 9 bases line up with TRBD1. Germline values: CDR1 GTSNPN, CDR2 SVGIG (reference sequence). CDR3 size: 14 residues. V lost 2 bases to trimming and J lost 7 bases; unmatched junction nucleotides: 6. CDR3: CAWSLGTGWNIQYF. The CDR3 nucleotides are TGTGCCTGGAGTCTTGGGACAGGGTGGAACATTCAGTACTTC. The variable domain in full, with the rest retrieved from reference TRBV30 and TRBJ2-4, is SQTIHQWPATLVQPVGSPLSLECTVEGTSNPNLYWYRQAAGRGLQLLFYSVGIGQISSEVPQNLSASRPQDRQFILSSKKLLLSDSGFYLCAWSLGTGWNIQYFGAGTRLSVL.

CDR3 amino acids: CASSLQGAGTDTQYF. CDR3 nucleotides: TGTGCCAGCAGTTTACAGGGGGCAGGCACAGATACGCAGTATTTT. The V and J genes are TRBV27 and TRBJ2-3; 8 bases line up with TRBD1. The V and J ends lost 2 bases and 1 base, in that order; junction bases with no gene match: 2. CDR1 and CDR2 from the germline V gene are MNHEY and SMNVEV (reference sequence). This CDR3 has 15 residues.

The chain joins TRBV29-1 to TRBJ1-2, with TRBD1 identical over 7 bases. The CDR3 runs 12 residues. Germline V lookup: CDR1 SQVTM, CDR2 ANQGSEA. J lost 8 bases, V lost 4 bases, and 7 bases had no gene match. The CDR3 is CSVGQGVEGYTF. In DNA, the CDR3 is TGCAGCGTTGGTCAGGGGGTAGAAGGCTACACCTTC.

The chain employs TRBV6-6 and TRBJ2-7; 8 bases are a match to TRBD1. With V trimmed by 6 bases and J by 9 bases, 4 bases remained unmatched. The CDR3 has 11 amino acids. Germline values: CDR1 MNHNY, CDR2 SVGAGI (reference sequence). The CDR3 DNA follows: TGTGCCAGCAGCCAAGACAGGGGGCAGTACTTC. It yields the protein CASSQDRGQYF.

This chain joins TRBV11-2 and TRBJ2-5; possible D gene TRBD2, 6 bases. Germline V gene data show CDR1 as SGHAT and CDR2 as FQNNGV. The V end lost 3 bases, the J end lost 2 bases, and 13 bases lay between the germline ends. CDR3 length: 15 residues. The CDR3 protein is CASSFSGLQQETQYF. DNA for the CDR3: TGTGCCAGCAGCTTTTCGGGACTCCAGCAAGAGACCCAGTACTTC.

This clone occurred once. V is TRBV27 and J is TRBJ2-7; D is possibly TRBD2 (5 bases). Trimming took 3 bases from V and 5 from J, leaving 14 bases between them. CDR3 length: 14 amino acids. Germline V CDR1 and CDR2: MNHEY, SMNVEV (reference sequence). Here the CDR3 reads CASSLRPRRNEQYF. The CDR3, as DNA: TGTGCCAGCAGTTTGCGTCCCAGGAGGAACGAGCAGTACTTC.

The rearrangement links TRBV28 to TRBJ2-1, with 7 positions matching TRBD2. The J segment lost 3 bases and the V segment lost 5 bases, leaving 4 bases of the junction unmatched. The V gene's germline CDR1 is MDHEN and CDR2 SYDVKM. The CDR3 runs to 14 residues. CDR3 nucleotides: TGTGCCAGCAGTAGAGGGGACTACTACAATGAGCAGTTCTTC. The encoded protein is CASSRGDYYNEQFF.

This clone was counted a few times. The J gene is TRBJ2-1, the V gene TRBV5-1; 8 nucleotides align to TRBD1. V shed 2 bases and J 4 bases; nucleotides not matched to a gene: 5. The CDR3 extends over 15 amino acids. Germline V CDR1 and CDR2: SGHRS, YFSETQ. The DNA for the CDR3 is TGCGCCAGCAGCTTTCAGGGGGCCGAATACAATGAGCAGTTCTTC. Its protein product is CASSFQGAEYNEQFF.

This rearrangement joins TRBV5-1 to TRBJ2-1; 8 bases match TRBD2. Germline V gene sequence: CDR1 SGHRS, CDR2 YFSETQ. The CDR3 length is 15 residues. The junction had 6 bases not matched to a gene; V was cut back by 3 bases and J by 4 bases. CDR3: CASSSTTSAYNEQFF. The CDR3 coding sequence is TGCGCCAGCAGCTCCACGACTAGCGCTTACAATGAGCAGTTCTTC.

The chain joins TRBV6-1 to TRBJ1-1; D may be TRBD1 (6 bases). V was trimmed by 6 bases and J by 5 bases, leaving 19 bases between them. Germline V CDR1 and CDR2: MNHNS, SASEGT. The CDR3 is 15 residues long. This CDR3 is CASSLLNQGSTEAFF. The CDR3 DNA reads as TGTGCCAGCAGCCTATTAAATCAGGGGTCAACTGAAGCTTTCTTT.

CDR3: CASSLALAGSTDTQYF. CDR3 DNA: TGTGCCAGCAGCTTGGCGCTAGCGGGGAGCACAGATACGCAGTATTTT. The chain has TRBV5-8 and TRBJ2-3; 9 nucleotides line up with TRBD2. CDR3 size: 16 residues. Germline V gives CDR1 SGHTS, CDR2 YDEGEE. V shed 0 bases, J shed 0 bases, and the junction held 2 bases outside the gene matches.

V and J are TRBV6-5 and TRBJ2-7; a possible D gene is TRBD1 (5 bases). V lost 0 bases and J lost 9, with 12 bases in between. The germline CDR1 and CDR2 sequences are MNHEY and SVGAGI. There are 13 residues in the CDR3. The CDR3 loop reads CASSYSAWGRQYF. The CDR3 DNA reads as TGTGCCAGCAGTTACTCGGCGTGGGGCCGGCAGTACTTC.

V and J are TRBV7-9 and TRBJ1-4, with 7 nucleotides matching TRBD1. The J segment lost 5 bases and the V segment lost 8 bases, leaving 8 bases of the junction unmatched. Germline CDR1 is SEHNR and CDR2 is FQNEAQ (reference sequence). This CDR3 region has 14 residues. The CDR3 nucleotides read TGTGCCAGCGGATCCGGGACAGCAAATGAAAAACTGTTTTTT. Translated: CASGSGTANEKLFF.

A note on this clone: Other nucleotide sequences in the sample specify the same CDR3. The genes are TRBV6-5 and TRBJ1-2; 9 nucleotides agree with TRBD1. This CDR3 region has 13 residues. CDR1 and CDR2 from the germline V gene are MNHEY and SVGAGI. V shed 4 bases, J shed 8 bases, and the junction held 5 bases outside the gene matches. As DNA, the CDR3 is TGTGCCAGCAGTTTACAGGGGGCGCGGGGCTACACCTTC. Translated: CASSLQGARGYTF.

This clone was seen only once. This rearrangement joins TRBV2 to TRBJ2-7; maybe TRBD1 (8 bases). The CDR3 loop spans 14 amino acids. Germline values: CDR1 SNHLY, CDR2 FYNNEI. Trimming pared 6 bases from V and 4 bases from J, leaving 16 bases between. The CDR3 sequence: CASSVDRGGYEQYF. In DNA, the CDR3 is TGTGCCAGCAGCGTAGACAGGGGAGGGTACGAGCAGTACTTC.

By sample share, this clone is medium-sized. The chain carries TRBV4-1 and TRBJ1-1, with D perhaps TRBD1 (5 bases). This CDR3 has 14 residues. Germline V CDR1 and CDR2: MGHRA, YSYEKL. V lost 1 base, J lost 2 bases, and 8 bases lay in between. CDR3 sequence (DNA): TGCGCCAGCAGCCAAGCCTGGGGCAACACTGAAGCTTTCTTT. It codes for CASSQAWGNTEAFF.

This chain joins TRBV7-9 and TRBJ2-5; TRBD1 matches 8 bases. The germline V gene encodes CDR1 SEHNR and CDR2 FQNEAQ (reference sequence). The CDR3 extends over 14 amino acids. After removal of 3 bases from V and 4 bases from J, the junction contained 4 bases not matched to a gene. CDR3 DNA: TGTGCCAGCAGCTTCCCGACAGGGGTAGAGACCCAGTACTTC. It encodes CASSFPTGVETQYF.

The count of this clone is one. Within the sample, other DNA sequences also encode this same CDR3. The chain is built from TRBV7-2 and TRBJ1-5; TRBD1 agrees at 7 bases. V was clipped by 5 bases and J by 2 bases; unmatched bases: 3. Germline V gives CDR1 SGHTA, CDR2 FQGNSA. CDR3 size: 14 residues. CDR3 nucleotide sequence: TGTGCCAGCAGCCTCGACAGGGGCAATCAGCCCCAGCATTTT. Its protein is CASSLDRGNQPQHF.

This clone was observed once. The chain employs TRBV29-1 and TRBJ1-2; D is unclear. Trimming removed 6 bases at V and 4 bases at J, with 15 bases between. Germline V gene sequence: CDR1 SQVTM, CDR2 ANQGSEA. The CDR3 is made up of 13 amino acids. For the CDR3, the DNA is TGCAGCGTCACTGTACCTTCGGGCTATGGCTACACCTTC. It is translated as CSVTVPSGYGYTF.

The V call is TRBV7-2, the J call TRBJ2-7, with D perhaps matching TRBD1 (5 bases). Germline V gene lookup returns CDR1 SGHTA and CDR2 FQGNSA. V lost 1 base to trimming and J lost 6 bases, with 16 bases between them. The CDR3 runs to 15 residues. This CDR3 reads CASSLVGVVGGEQYF. DNA for the CDR3: TGTGCCAGCAGCTTAGTAGGGGTTGTCGGCGGCGAGCAGTACTTC.

CDR3 loop: CASSVDARFEKLFF. As DNA, the CDR3 is TGCGCCAGCAGCGTGGACGCCCGGTTTGAAAAACTGTTTTTT. The chain uses TRBV5-1 and TRBJ1-4; D gene ambiguous. This CDR3 has 14 amino acids. V was trimmed by 4 bases and J by 7 bases, leaving 14 bases between them. Germline lookup yields CDR1 SGHRS and CDR2 YFSETQ.

In this sample, this clone turned up a few times. The chain has TRBV14 and TRBJ2-3; tentative D call: TRBD1 (5 bases). Trimming took 1 base from V and 4 from J, leaving 15 bases between them. Germline CDR1 SGHDN, CDR2 FVKESK. The CDR3 covers 16 residues. The CDR3 sequence is CASSQGRRVSPDTQYF. The CDR3 nucleotides read TGTGCCAGCAGCCAAGGCCGCAGGGTATCCCCAGATACGCAGTATTTT.

This chain uses TRBV2 with TRBJ2-7, with TRBD2 identical over 8 bases. V trimming: 8 bases; J trimming: 4 bases; junction bases outside the gene matches: 10. The CDR3 totals 14 residues. Germline V CDR1 and CDR2: SNHLY, FYNNEI. The CDR3 region has the DNA TGTGCCAGCGGTTTGGCTAGCGGGTCGTACGAGCAGTACTTC. Translated, it gives CASGLASGSYEQYF.